Below are 23 T cell receptor beta chains sequenced from a single sample in a study of OX40 agonist ivuxolimab in advanced cancers. Sequencing was performed with immunoSEQ multiplex PCR; in TCRdb, only in-frame clones are kept and a portion is missing. This table holds about 110,000 clones, approximately 89% found once. The sample here was CD4+ or CD8+ T cells sorted from blood, taken in a trial of the OX40 agonist ivuxolimab. These receptors were taken from an adult with an advanced solid tumor such as melanoma, head and neck, liver or kidney cancer.

J is TRBJ2-7 and V is TRBV9; D gene ambiguous. This CDR3 contains 13 residues. Germline lookup yields CDR1 SGDLS and CDR2 YYNGEE. Deletions cut 0 bases from V and 3 bases from J, with 7 bases between. CDR3 region: CASSVGPDYEQYF. The CDR3 DNA follows: TGTGCCAGCAGCGTAGGCCCAGACTACGAGCAGTACTTC.

J is TRBJ1-4 and V is TRBV4-3, with D possibly being TRBD1 (5 bases). The CDR3 runs to 16 residues. Germline-derived CDR1 and CDR2 are LGHNA and YSLEER. Trimming shortened V by 4 bases and J by 7 bases, and 19 bases separated the two germline ends. CDR3 sequence: CASSRREVRGREKLFF. The CDR3 coding sequence is TGCGCCAGCAGCCGGAGAGAGGTACGGGGCCGTGAAAAACTGTTTTTT.

The V call is TRBV25-1, the J call TRBJ2-3; D uncertain. Germline V gives CDR1 MGHDK, CDR2 SYGVNS. The CDR3 covers 15 residues. Trimming took off 2 bases at V and 3 bases at J, with 12 bases between the two ends. In DNA form, the CDR3 reads TGTGCCAGCAGTGAAGATGGGGTCTCGACAGATACGCAGTATTTT. Protein product: CASSEDGVSTDTQYF.

The chain carries TRBV7-2 and TRBJ2-3; 7 bases match TRBD1. Germline lookup yields CDR1 SGHTA and CDR2 FQGNSA. The V and J ends lost 3 bases and 6 bases, in that order; junction bases with no gene match: 9. There are 15 residues in the CDR3. In DNA, the CDR3 is TGTGCCAGCAGCTTCAACAGGGGCCGGTGGGATACGCAGTATTTT. Encoded protein: CASSFNRGRWDTQYF.

The rearrangement uses TRBV5-4 and TRBJ1-2, with 8 bases identical to TRBD1. CDR1 is SGHNT, CDR2 YYREEE, per germline (reference sequence). The CDR3 consists of 16 residues. V shed 0 bases, J shed 6 bases, and the junction held 10 bases outside the gene matches. CDR3: CASSLGGRDRTHGYTF. DNA for the CDR3: TGTGCCAGCAGCTTGGGGGGGCGGGACAGGACCCATGGCTACACCTTC.

The chain employs TRBV4-2 and TRBJ1-4, with no clear D. CDR1 is LGHNA and CDR2 is YNFKEQ in the germline V gene. V was clipped by 3 bases and J by 2 bases, with 13 bases between them. This CDR3 spans 16 amino acids. The DNA of the CDR3 is TGTGCCAGCAGCCATATAACTCCAGGTACTAATGAAAAACTGTTTTTT. Translated, it gives CASSHITPGTNEKLFF.

This clone was seen once. This rearrangement joins TRBV11-2 to TRBJ2-3, with D possibly TRBD2 on 7 matching bases. The length of the CDR3 is 15 residues. In germline, CDR1 is SGHAT, CDR2 FQNNGV. V dropped 2 bases and J dropped 9 bases, with 18 bases sitting between them. CDR3 sequence (DNA): TGTGCCAGCAGCTTAAGGGGGACTATGGGCGGGACGCAGTATTTT. It specifies CASSLRGTMGGTQYF.

V is TRBV7-3 and J is TRBJ2-5, with TRBD2 matching 9 bases. There are 16 residues in the CDR3. The germline CDR1 and CDR2 sequences are SGHTA and FQGTGA. Trimming took 5 bases from V and 0 from J; bases not matched to a gene: 7. CDR3 loop: CASSLGSGGHQETQYF. The CDR3 DNA follows: TGTGCCAGCAGCCTGGGGAGCGGGGGGCACCAAGAGACCCAGTACTTC.

The V gene is TRBV18, the J gene TRBJ1-1; the D gene is possibly TRBD1 (5 bases). The germline V gene has CDR1 KGHSH and CDR2 LQKENI. With 3 bases removed from V and 4 bases from J, the gap between germline ends came to 18 bases. The CDR3 is made up of 16 amino acids. The CDR3 protein is CASSPGTRKSSTEAFF. In nucleotides, the CDR3 is TGTGCCAGCTCACCTGGGACCCGGAAAAGCAGCACTGAAGCTTTCTTT.

The rearrangement links TRBV10-3 to TRBJ2-1, with D perhaps matching TRBD2 (5 bases). This CDR3 contains 14 residues. Germline V CDR1 and CDR2: ENHRY, SYGVKD. With 10 bases removed from V and 0 bases from J, the gap between germline ends came to 13 bases. CDR3 nucleotides: TGTGCCACTGTCCCCGCGGGCTCCTACAATGAGCAGTTCTTC. Translation gives CATVPAGSYNEQFF.

The V gene is TRBV28, the J gene TRBJ1-1; D gene ambiguous. Trimming pared 3 bases from V and 0 bases from J, leaving 11 bases between. CDR1 is MDHEN and CDR2 is SYDVKM in the germline V gene. The CDR3 is made up of 15 amino acids. The CDR3 nucleotides read TGTGCCAGCAGTTTTTCGGGCAGCTTGAACACTGAAGCTTTCTTT. The encoded protein is CASSFSGSLNTEAFF.

The J gene is TRBJ2-3, the V gene TRBV7-2; 11 nucleotides align to TRBD2. This CDR3 is 15 amino acids long. CDR1 is SGHTA and CDR2 is FQGNSA in the germline V gene. With 7 bases clipped from V and 6 bases from J, the junction kept 9 bases outside the gene matches. In DNA, the CDR3 is TGTGCCAGCAACCCGTCTAGCGGGGGGCGGGATACGCAGTATTTT. It codes for CASNPSSGGRDTQYF. Combining the CDR3 with reference TRBV7-2 and TRBJ2-3 gives the whole variable domain GAGVSQSPSNKVTEKGKDVELRCDPISGHTALYWYRQSLGQGLEFLIYFQGNSAPDKSGLPSDRFSAERTGGSVSTLTIQRTQQEDSAVYLCASNPSSGGRDTQYFGPGTRLTVL.

The chain is built from TRBV6-6 and TRBJ1-4; the D gene is possibly TRBD1 (5 bases). The length of the CDR3 is 13 residues. The germline V gene encodes CDR1 MNHNY and CDR2 SVGAGI (reference sequence). Trimming shortened V by 7 bases and J by 10 bases, and 16 bases separated the two germline ends. The DNA for the CDR3 is TGTGCCAGCACCGGGACCTCTAAGGGAAAACTGTTTTTT. Translated, it gives CASTGTSKGKLFF.

The chain recombines TRBV7-2 with TRBJ2-1, with a tentative D call TRBD2 (5 bases). This CDR3 has 16 amino acids. V was pared by 5 bases and J by 0 bases, with 14 bases between. The germline V gene has CDR1 SGHTA and CDR2 FQGNSA. The CDR3 coding sequence is TGTGCCAGCAGCATGGACTCTTCGAGCTCCTACAATGAGCAGTTCTTC. Translated, it gives CASSMDSSSSYNEQFF.

The J gene is TRBJ1-2, the V gene TRBV7-2, with 10 bases aligning to TRBD1. Germline CDR1 SGHTA, CDR2 FQGNSA. Trimming took 3 bases from V and 7 from J; bases not matched to a gene: 2. The CDR3 is 13 amino acids. CDR3 amino acids: CASSFGQGVGYTF. CDR3 DNA sequence: TGTGCCAGCAGCTTCGGACAGGGGGTTGGCTACACCTTC.

The chain combines TRBV6-1 with TRBJ2-5; 9 bases line up with TRBD1. The CDR3 totals 15 residues. In germline, CDR1 is MNHNS, CDR2 SASEGT. V was pared by 6 bases and J by 5 bases, with 10 bases of the junction left unmatched. The CDR3 DNA reads TGTGCCAGCAGGGAAACGGTGGGGACAGGGGAGACCCAGTACTTC. This codes for CASRETVGTGETQYF.

The chain is built from TRBV4-3 and TRBJ2-1; tentative D call: TRBD1 (5 bases). Trimming removed 0 bases from V and 8 bases from J, with 20 bases in between. Per the germline V gene, CDR1 is LGHNA and CDR2 is YSLEER. The CDR3 loop spans 17 amino acids. DNA of the CDR3: TGCGCCAGCAGCCAAGATTGGCGACAGCCAAGGTGGGATGAGCAGTTCTTC. It translates to CASSQDWRQPRWDEQFF.

The chain employs TRBV6-5 and TRBJ2-5; D might be TRBD2 (5 bases). CDR1 and CDR2 (germline): MNHEY, SVGAGI. The CDR3 is 13 residues long. With 6 bases removed from V and 2 bases from J, the gap between germline ends came to 10 bases. The DNA for the CDR3 is TGTGCCAGCAGCCAGGACTTACAAGAGACCCAGTACTTC. Translation gives CASSQDLQETQYF.

The chain links TRBV7-9 to TRBJ1-1; 8 bases are shared with TRBD1. This CDR3 is 12 amino acids long. With V trimmed by 5 bases and J by 6 bases, 2 bases remained unmatched. The V gene's germline CDR1 is SEHNR and CDR2 FQNEAQ (reference sequence). This CDR3 is CASSQGQAEAFF. CDR3 DNA: TGTGCCAGCAGCCAGGGACAGGCTGAAGCTTTCTTT.

This clone was observed a few times. The chain employs TRBV15 and TRBJ1-5, with no clear D. Germline V CDR1 and CDR2: LNHNV, YYDKDF (reference sequence). Trimming stripped 1 base from V and 7 bases from J, with 5 bases between. CDR3 length: 12 amino acids. CDR3 bases: TGTGCCACCAGCAGAGTGGGGCAGCCCCAGCATTTT. Its translation is CATSRVGQPQHF.

V gene TRBV6-5 combines with J gene TRBJ2-5; D gene uncertain. Germline-derived CDR1 and CDR2 are MNHEY and SVGAGI. CDR3 length: 11 amino acids. V was cut by 8 bases and J by 2 bases, with 6 bases left in between. The CDR3 protein is CASPPQETQYF. As DNA, the CDR3 is TGTGCCAGCCCACCTCAAGAGACCCAGTACTTC.

This chain uses TRBV4-1 with TRBJ1-2; D perhaps matches TRBD1 (5 bases). This CDR3 is built from 14 residues. Germline V gene sequence: CDR1 MGHRA, CDR2 YSYEKL. V was shortened by 0 bases and J by 4 bases, with 9 bases between the two germline ends. This CDR3 is CASSQDRGIYGYTF. DNA of the CDR3: TGCGCCAGCAGCCAAGATAGGGGCATCTATGGCTACACCTTC.

This chain uses TRBV4-3 with TRBJ2-2; weak D call: TRBD2 (5 bases). CDR3 length: 13 amino acids. CDR1 and CDR2 from the germline V gene are LGHNA and YSLEER. V was clipped by 1 base and J by 6 bases, with 6 bases between them. CDR3 nucleotide sequence: TGCGCCAGCAGCCAAGTCGGGGCCGGGGAGCTGTTTTTT. Its protein product is CASSQVGAGELFF.